Below, 14 T cell receptor beta chains from the same sample are listed, as sequenced in a study of blood T cell repertoires in COVID-19. Some clones are missing from TCRdb's copy, which holds only in-frame ones; the method was immunoSEQ multiplex PCR. The repertoire holds 50,000 to 85,000 clones, with about 90% as singletons. Sequencing was performed on peripheral blood. The receptors here all came from a human donor in a cohort sampled during active COVID-19.

The chain recombines TRBV4-1 with TRBJ2-1; 7 positions match TRBD1. Germline values: CDR1 MGHRA, CDR2 YSYEKL. V was clipped by 0 bases and J by 1 base; unmatched bases: 9. The CDR3 is made up of 18 amino acids. CDR3 DNA: TGCGCCAGCAGCCAAGATAGGGGGCCTACCGGATCCTACAATGAGCAGTTCTTC. Protein product: CASSQDRGPTGSYNEQFF.

V and J are TRBV18 and TRBJ2-2; D is possibly TRBD1 (6 bases). The CDR3 is made up of 17 amino acids. CDR1 is KGHSH and CDR2 is LQKENI in the germline V gene. V gave up 2 bases and J gave up 2 bases, with 15 bases separating them. CDR3 loop: CASSPLNLGANTGELFF. In DNA, the CDR3 is TGTGCCAGCTCACCATTGAATTTGGGGGCCAACACCGGGGAGCTGTTTTTT.

V gene TRBV5-4 combines with J gene TRBJ2-1, with 10 positions matching TRBD2. V trimming: 6 bases; J trimming: 6 bases; junction bases outside the gene matches: 9. The CDR3 spans 15 residues. Germline-derived CDR1 and CDR2 are SGHNT and YYREEE (reference sequence). In DNA form, the CDR3 reads TGTGCCAGCAAGGGTACTAGCGGGGATTTCAATGAGCAGTTCTTC. Protein product: CASKGTSGDFNEQFF.

This chain joins TRBV9 and TRBJ1-1, with TRBD1 matching 9 bases. Germline V lookup: CDR1 SGDLS, CDR2 YYNGEE. V lost 3 bases, J lost 1 base, and 4 bases stayed unmatched. The CDR3 contains 15 residues. CDR3 loop: CASSAGTGKNTEAFF. The DNA of the CDR3 is TGTGCCAGCAGCGCCGGGACAGGGAAGAACACTGAAGCTTTCTTT.

In its sample, this clone ranks as medium-sized. The J gene is TRBJ2-1, the V gene TRBV4-3, with a tentative D call TRBD1 (6 bases). The germline gives CDR1 LGHNA, CDR2 YSLEER. CDR3 size: 15 residues. V lost 0 bases and J lost 7, with 13 bases in between. In nucleotides, the CDR3 is TGCGCCAGCAGCCAAGATAACGGGCAGGGGAATGAGCAGTTCTTC. Translation: CASSQDNGQGNEQFF.

The chain joins TRBV6-2 or TRBV6-3 to TRBJ2-1, with D perhaps TRBD1 (6 bases). Germline V gene sequence: CDR1 MNHEY, CDR2 SVGEGT. The CDR3 sequence is 14 residues long. V was clipped by 4 bases and J by 10 bases, with 17 bases between them. The CDR3 nucleotides read TGTGCCAGCAGTTTTTCACAGGGTCCTAGCGAGCAGTTCTTC. Its translation: CASSFSQGPSEQFF.

The gene calls are TRBV5-4 and TRBJ1-3; D is uncertain. This CDR3 is 13 amino acids long. The V end lost 1 base, the J end lost 4 bases, and 6 bases lay between the germline ends. The germline V gene has CDR1 SGHNT and CDR2 YYREEE (reference sequence). In nucleotides, the CDR3 is TGTGCCAGCAGCTTGTCGGGAGGAAACACCATATATTTT. The encoded protein is CASSLSGGNTIYF.

This chain links TRBV10-3 with TRBJ2-1; 10 positions match TRBD2. V lost 10 bases, J lost 13 bases, and 22 bases stayed unmatched. The germline V gene has CDR1 ENHRY and CDR2 SYGVKD. The CDR3 is 16 residues long. CDR3 protein: CATLRTMIAGGQGQFF. DNA for the CDR3: TGTGCCACCCTAAGAACCATGATAGCGGGGGGCCAGGGACAGTTCTTC.

This chain links TRBV6-2 or TRBV6-3 with TRBJ2-1, with 14 positions matching TRBD2. The CDR3 is made up of 18 amino acids. Per the germline V gene, CDR1 is MNHEY and CDR2 is SVGEGT. V was pared by 4 bases and J by 6 bases, with 11 bases of the junction left unmatched. The CDR3 nucleotides are TGTGCCAGCAGTTCCGTTCAAGGACTAGCGGGAGGTATCAATGAGCAGTTCTTC. Amino acid sequence: CASSSVQGLAGGINEQFF.

This clone was seen once. The CDR3 reads CASSEYRGVNEQFF. The CDR3 DNA is TGTGCCAGCAGTGAATATCGGGGTGTAAATGAGCAGTTCTTC. The V gene is TRBV25-1, the J gene TRBJ2-1, with D possibly TRBD2 on 5 matching bases. The germline CDR1 and CDR2 sequences are MGHDK and SYGVNS. Trimming cost V 0 bases and J 7 bases, with 10 bases left between them. The CDR3 extends over 14 amino acids.

This rearrangement joins TRBV10-3 to TRBJ1-5; tentative D call: TRBD1 (5 bases). Germline V lookup: CDR1 ENHRY, CDR2 SYGVKD. Trimming removed 2 bases at V and 5 bases at J, with 7 bases between. The CDR3 consists of 13 residues. CDR3 nucleotide sequence: TGTGCCATCAGTGAGGGGGGGTATCAGCCCCAGCATTTT. This encodes CAISEGGYQPQHF.

This chain uses TRBV5-1 with TRBJ2-2; D gene ambiguous. Germline-derived CDR1 and CDR2 are SGHRS and YFSETQ. V was trimmed by 4 bases and J by 4 bases, leaving 17 bases between them. The CDR3 is 16 residues long. DNA of the CDR3: TGCGCCAGCAGCGTGACGAATCCGTCGGGCACCGGGGAGCTGTTTTTT. Translated, it gives CASSVTNPSGTGELFF.

The genes are TRBV6-6 and TRBJ2-1; TRBD2 is a possible D gene (6 bases). Trimming pared 4 bases from V and 5 bases from J, leaving 15 bases between. The CDR3 is 15 amino acids. The germline V gene has CDR1 MNHNY and CDR2 SVGAGI (reference sequence). As DNA, the CDR3 is TGTGCCAGCAGTTCAACCGCGGGGTACGACAATGAGCAGTTCTTC. Translating it yields CASSSTAGYDNEQFF.

This chain joins TRBV4-1 and TRBJ2-7, with 10 bases matching TRBD2. This CDR3 region has 18 residues. The ends lost 1 base at V and 2 bases at J; junction bases unmatched: 11. The germline V gene encodes CDR1 MGHRA and CDR2 YSYEKL. The CDR3 region has the DNA TGCGCCAGCAGCCAAGTTCCCCGGACTAGCGGACGAACCTACGAGCAGTACTTC. This gives the protein CASSQVPRTSGRTYEQYF.